This T cell receptor (beta chain) originates from a study of CD8 T cells in ankylosing spondylitis. V lost 3 bases to trimming and J lost 3 bases, with 11 bases between them. The V gene's germline CDR1 is LGHNA and CDR2 YNFKEQ. This CDR3 is 14 amino acids long. Findings and caveats of the study: Seemingly distinctive of ankylosing spondylitis blood was a TCR beta motif formed by eight highly homologous variants. As for the disease-linked clones, they showed a CD8+ phenotype and occurred at relatively low frequencies in peripheral blood.

TCRdb re-called the 5' RACE reads through MiXCR, storing one row per CDR3 protein. The data contain some 840,000 distinct CDR3 sequences, approximately 12% of them singletons. Concerning this clonotype: The antigen is not known.

Sequenced material: blood, either unsorted or a sorted T cell fraction (not recorded which). The V and J genes are TRBV4-2 and TRBJ1-1; the D gene is possibly TRBD1 (5 bases). This clonotype originated in a male donor with ankylosing spondylitis. The CDR3 region is CASSQEGWDTEAFF. In DNA, the CDR3 is TGTGCCAGCAGCCAGGAGGGGTGGGACACTGAAGCTTTCTTT.